These 10 T cell receptor beta chains were all obtained from the same sample, sequenced in a study of blood T cells in healthy people across ages. It was with a sample-barcoded 5' primer and a J-beta primer mix that a second PCR of roughly 6 to 11 cycles was run. One entry per CDR3 protein results from TCRdb running MiXCR on the 5' RACE reads. The table has approximately 2,000,000 distinct CDR3 sequences, roughly two fifths seen once. Sequencing used blood. The receptors originated from a human donor in good health.

The chain is built from TRBV7-2 and TRBJ2-7; D is perhaps TRBD2 (6 bases). This CDR3 comprises 18 residues. The germline V gene has CDR1 SGHTA and CDR2 FQGNSA. V gave up 5 bases and J gave up 1 base, with 24 bases separating them. The DNA of the CDR3 is TGTGCCAGCAGCCCCGCCTGGCGGGGCCGTCAATTGTCCTACGAGCAGTACTTC. Translated, it gives CASSPAWRGRQLSYEQYF. Full variable domain (remainder filled in from reference TRBV7-2 and TRBJ2-7): GAGVSQSPSNKVTEKGKDVELRCDPISGHTALYWYRQSLGQGLEFLIYFQGNSAPDKSGLPSDRFSAERTGGSVSTLTIQRTQQEDSAVYLCASSPAWRGRQLSYEQYFGPGTRLTVT.

The chain combines TRBV7-9 with TRBJ1-2; no reliable D call. V shed 10 bases and J shed 8 bases, with 17 bases lying between them. The CDR3 totals 12 residues. From germline, CDR1 is SEHNR and CDR2 FQNEAQ (reference sequence). The CDR3 sequence is CATSSYIRGYTF. The CDR3 DNA sequence: TGTGCCACCTCCTCCTACATTAGGGGCTACACCTTC.

This clonotype was counted only a few times. The genes are TRBV6-1 and TRBJ2-3; 15 bases line up with TRBD2. The CDR3 runs 16 residues. With 10 bases clipped from V and 0 bases from J, the junction kept 5 bases outside the gene matches. Looked up from germline, CDR1 is MNHNS and CDR2 is SASEGT. The CDR3 is CATHGLAGGSTDTQYF. The CDR3, as DNA: TGTGCCACCCACGGACTAGCGGGGGGGAGCACAGATACGCAGTATTTT.

This clonotype turned up a few times. The chain links TRBV20-1 to TRBJ2-5, with 12 bases aligning to TRBD2. Germline V CDR1 and CDR2: DFQATT, SNEGSKA (reference sequence). There are 15 residues in the CDR3. The junction had 8 bases not matched to a gene; V was cut back by 3 bases and J by 6 bases. CDR3 in DNA: TGCAGTGCTAGTAGACTAGCGGGGGTGATGAAGACCCAGTACTTC. This gives the protein CSASRLAGVMKTQYF.

The chain has TRBV10-3 and TRBJ1-5, with a weak D call TRBD1 (5 bases). Trimming pared 6 bases from V and 3 bases from J, leaving 12 bases between. The CDR3 runs to 14 residues. The germline gives CDR1 ENHRY, CDR2 SYGVKD. CDR3 residues: CAIRPAGNNQPQHF. CDR3 in DNA: TGTGCCATCAGGCCCGCAGGGAACAATCAGCCCCAGCATTTT.

This clonotype was seen ten or more times. The chain joins TRBV29-1 to TRBJ2-7; D is possibly TRBD2 (5 bases). The germline V and J ends were trimmed by 8 bases and 0 bases, with 11 bases remaining between them. The length of the CDR3 is 12 residues. Germline-derived CDR1 and CDR2 are SQVTM and ANQGSEA. CDR3 bases: TGCAGCATAAGACGGGACTCCTACGAGCAGTACTTC. Amino acids: CSIRRDSYEQYF.

This chain's CDR3 is CASRPGTGALGYTF. As DNA, the CDR3 is TGTGCCAGCAGACCCGGGACAGGGGCGCTCGGCTACACCTTC. The chain has TRBV7-2 and TRBJ1-2, with 10 nucleotides matching TRBD1. The CDR3 has 14 amino acids. With 6 bases clipped from V and 8 bases from J, the junction kept 9 bases outside the gene matches. The germline V gene has CDR1 SGHTA and CDR2 FQGNSA.

This clonotype was counted a few times. The V gene is TRBV19, the J gene TRBJ2-7; 11 bases match TRBD1. Trimming cost V 6 bases and J 4 bases; bases outside gene matches: 5. This CDR3 has 14 amino acids. Looked up from germline, CDR1 is LNHDA and CDR2 is SQIVND (reference sequence). The CDR3 here is CASRDGQGAYEQYF. The CDR3 nucleotides are TGTGCCAGTAGAGATGGACAGGGGGCTTACGAGCAGTACTTC. The full variable domain, its missing parts supplied by reference TRBV19 and TRBJ2-7, is DGGITQSPKYLFRKEGQNVTLSCEQNLNHDAMYWYRQDPGQGLRLIYYSQIVNDFQKGDIAEGYSVSREKKESFPLTVTSAQKNPTAFYLCASRDGQGAYEQYFGPGTRLTVT.

The chain uses TRBV2 and TRBJ1-5; no reliable D call. The V gene lost 7 bases and the J gene lost 0 bases, with 7 bases spanning the gap. Germline lookup yields CDR1 SNHLY and CDR2 FYNNEI. CDR3 length equals 13 residues. The CDR3 DNA sequence: TGTGCCAGCACCAGGTATAGCAATCAGCCCCAGCATTTT. Its protein is CASTRYSNQPQHF.

The chain has TRBV7-2 and TRBJ1-1; the D is unclear. Per germline, CDR1 SGHTA and CDR2 FQGNSA. The CDR3 is 15 amino acids. Trimming took off 5 bases at V and 4 bases at J, with 17 bases between the two ends. In nucleotides, the CDR3 is TGTGCCAGCAGCCCACGGACCATTCTGGGCACTGAAGCTTTCTTT. It translates to CASSPRTILGTEAFF.